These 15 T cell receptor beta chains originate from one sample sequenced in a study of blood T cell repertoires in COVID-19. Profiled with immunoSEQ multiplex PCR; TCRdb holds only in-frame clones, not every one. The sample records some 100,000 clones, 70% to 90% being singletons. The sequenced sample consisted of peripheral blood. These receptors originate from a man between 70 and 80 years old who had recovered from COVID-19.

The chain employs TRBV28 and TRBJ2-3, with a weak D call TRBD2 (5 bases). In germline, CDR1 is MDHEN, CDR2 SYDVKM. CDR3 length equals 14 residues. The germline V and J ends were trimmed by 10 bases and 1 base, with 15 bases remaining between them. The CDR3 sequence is CATSRGRGTDTQYF. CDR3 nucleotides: TGTGCCACCTCCCGTGGGCGGGGCACAGATACGCAGTATTTT.

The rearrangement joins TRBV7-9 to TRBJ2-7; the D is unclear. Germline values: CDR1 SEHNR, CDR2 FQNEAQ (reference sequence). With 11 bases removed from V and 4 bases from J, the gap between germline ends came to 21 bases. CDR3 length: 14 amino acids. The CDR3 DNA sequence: TGTGCCCTTCGAAAGAGTGGAGATGGGTACGAGCAGTACTTC. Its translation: CALRKSGDGYEQYF.

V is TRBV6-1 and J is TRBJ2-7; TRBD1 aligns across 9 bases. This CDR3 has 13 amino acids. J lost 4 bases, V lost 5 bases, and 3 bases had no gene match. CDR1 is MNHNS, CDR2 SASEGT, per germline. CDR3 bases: TGTGCCAGCAGTTTGGACAGGGGTTACGAGCAGTACTTC. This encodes CASSLDRGYEQYF.

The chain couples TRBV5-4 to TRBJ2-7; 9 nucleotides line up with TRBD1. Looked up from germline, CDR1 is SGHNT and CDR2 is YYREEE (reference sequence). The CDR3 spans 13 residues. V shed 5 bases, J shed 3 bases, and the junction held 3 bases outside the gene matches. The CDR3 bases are TGTGCCAGCAGTCGACAGGGGGTCTACGAGCAGTACTTC. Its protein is CASSRQGVYEQYF.

The CDR3 DNA follows: TGTGCCAGCAGCGCCGGGACTAGCGGGAGGACAGATACGCAGTATTTT. Translating it yields CASSAGTSGRTDTQYF. This chain uses TRBV9 with TRBJ2-3, with 15 bases that match TRBD2. The germline V gene encodes CDR1 SGDLS and CDR2 YYNGEE. V lost 3 bases to trimming and J lost 3 bases; unmatched junction nucleotides: 2. The CDR3 runs 16 residues.

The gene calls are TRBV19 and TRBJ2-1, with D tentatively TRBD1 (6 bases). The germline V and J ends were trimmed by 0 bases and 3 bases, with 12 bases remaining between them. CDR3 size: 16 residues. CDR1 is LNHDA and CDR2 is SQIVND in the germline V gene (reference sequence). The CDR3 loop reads CASSIDGDIFYNEQFF. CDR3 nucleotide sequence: TGTGCCAGTAGTATAGACGGGGACATTTTCTACAATGAGCAGTTCTTC.

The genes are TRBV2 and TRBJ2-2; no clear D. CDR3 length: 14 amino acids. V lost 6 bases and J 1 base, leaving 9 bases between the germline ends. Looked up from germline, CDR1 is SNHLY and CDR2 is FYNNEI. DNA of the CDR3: TGTGCCAGCAGGTATAACAAGAACACCGGGGAGCTGTTTTTT. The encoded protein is CASRYNKNTGELFF.

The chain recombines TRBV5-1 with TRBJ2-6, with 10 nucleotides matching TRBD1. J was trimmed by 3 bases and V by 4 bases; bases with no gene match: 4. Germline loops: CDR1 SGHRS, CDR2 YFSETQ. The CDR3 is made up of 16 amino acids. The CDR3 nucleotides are TGCGCCAGCAGCCTCGGGACAGGGGTTGGGGCCAACGTCCTGACTTTC. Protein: CASSLGTGVGANVLTF.

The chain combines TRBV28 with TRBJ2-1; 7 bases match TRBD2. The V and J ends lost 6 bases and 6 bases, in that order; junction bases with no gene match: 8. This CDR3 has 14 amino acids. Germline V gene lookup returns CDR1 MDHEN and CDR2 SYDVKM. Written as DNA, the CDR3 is TGTGCCAGCAGCCCCGGGGGGTCGCGCAATGAGCAGTTCTTC. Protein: CASSPGGSRNEQFF.

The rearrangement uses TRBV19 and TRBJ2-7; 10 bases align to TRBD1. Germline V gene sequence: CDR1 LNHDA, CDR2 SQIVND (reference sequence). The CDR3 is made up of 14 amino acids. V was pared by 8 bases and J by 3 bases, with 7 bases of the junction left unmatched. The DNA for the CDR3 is TGTGCCAGTTCCCGGGGGACAGGGGACTACGAGCAGTACTTC. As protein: CASSRGTGDYEQYF. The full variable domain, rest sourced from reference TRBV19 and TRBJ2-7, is DGGITQSPKYLFRKEGQNVTLSCEQNLNHDAMYWYRQDPGQGLRLIYYSQIVNDFQKGDIAEGYSVSREKKESFPLTVTSAQKNPTAFYLCASSRGTGDYEQYFGPGTRLTVT.

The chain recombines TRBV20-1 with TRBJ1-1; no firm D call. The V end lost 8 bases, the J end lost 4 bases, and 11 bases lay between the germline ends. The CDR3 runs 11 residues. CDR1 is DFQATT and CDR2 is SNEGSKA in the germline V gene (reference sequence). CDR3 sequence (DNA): TGCAGTTGGGCAAGTGGCACTGAAGCTTTCTTT. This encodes CSWASGTEAFF.

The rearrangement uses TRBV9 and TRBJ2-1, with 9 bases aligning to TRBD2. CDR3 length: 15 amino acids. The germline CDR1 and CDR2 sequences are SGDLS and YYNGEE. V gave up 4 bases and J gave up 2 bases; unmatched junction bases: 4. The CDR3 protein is CASSSRLAAYNEQFF. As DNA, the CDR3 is TGTGCCAGCAGCTCCCGACTAGCGGCCTACAATGAGCAGTTCTTC.

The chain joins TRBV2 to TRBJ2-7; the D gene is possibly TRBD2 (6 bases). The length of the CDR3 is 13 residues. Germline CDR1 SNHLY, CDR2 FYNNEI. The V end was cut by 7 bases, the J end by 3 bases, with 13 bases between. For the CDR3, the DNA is TGTGCCAGCACCAAGGGGACTGACTACGAGCAGTACTTC. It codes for CASTKGTDYEQYF.

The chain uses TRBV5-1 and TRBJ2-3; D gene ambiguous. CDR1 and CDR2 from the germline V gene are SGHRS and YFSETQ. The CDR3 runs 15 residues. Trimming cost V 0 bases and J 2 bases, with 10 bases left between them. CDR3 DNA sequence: TGCGCCAGCAGCTTGGCCCTATCTCACACAGATACGCAGTATTTT. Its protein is CASSLALSHTDTQYF.

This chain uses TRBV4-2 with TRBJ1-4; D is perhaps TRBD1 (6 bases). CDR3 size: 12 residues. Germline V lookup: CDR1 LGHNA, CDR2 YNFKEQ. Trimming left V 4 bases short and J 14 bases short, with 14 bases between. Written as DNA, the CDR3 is TGTGCCAGCAGCCTAATACAGGGTGTCCTGTTTTTT. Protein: CASSLIQGVLFF.